These 18 T cell receptor beta chains originate from one sample sequenced in a study of blood T cell repertoires in COVID-19. The method was immunoSEQ multiplex PCR; TCRdb's version includes in-frame clones alone and lacks a portion of them. This repertoire shows roughly 290,000 clones, 89% found once; its top ten account for approximately 12%. The source material was peripheral blood. The receptors derive from a woman aged 55-69 years with acute or convalescent COVID-19.

This clone was seen a few times. The V and J genes are TRBV5-1 and TRBJ2-7; D may be TRBD1 (5 bases). From germline, CDR1 is SGHRS and CDR2 YFSETQ. Trimming removed 4 bases at V and 5 bases at J, with 19 bases between. The CDR3 contains 15 residues. The CDR3 loop reads CASSATDRPANEQYF. The CDR3 nucleotides are TGCGCCAGCAGCGCCACCGACAGACCTGCCAACGAGCAGTACTTC.

The rearrangement joins TRBV12-3 or TRBV12-4 to TRBJ1-2; D is perhaps TRBD1 (5 bases). V lost 8 bases and J 8 bases, leaving 12 bases between the germline ends. The CDR3 has 11 residues. The CDR3 spells CASFWGEGYTF. The CDR3 DNA follows: TGTGCCAGCTTTTGGGGGGAAGGCTACACCTTC.

The rearrangement joins TRBV6-5 to TRBJ1-1, with TRBD1 matching 10 bases. CDR1 MNHEY and CDR2 SVGAGI come from the germline V gene. The CDR3 extends over 12 amino acids. V lost 6 bases and J lost 6; bases outside the gene matches: 1. CDR3 protein: CASSGTGAEAFF. The CDR3, as DNA: TGTGCCAGCAGCGGGACAGGGGCTGAAGCTTTCTTT.

The chain links TRBV6-2 or TRBV6-3 to TRBJ1-5, with D maybe TRBD1 (5 bases). The CDR3 has 18 amino acids. Germline-derived CDR1 and CDR2 are MNHEY and SVGEGT. The V gene lost 2 bases and the J gene lost 0 bases, with 17 bases spanning the gap. In DNA, the CDR3 is TGTGCCAGCAGTTACGATTCCCACAGGTTTGATAGCAATCAGCCCCAGCATTTT. Translating it yields CASSYDSHRFDSNQPQHF.

V and J are TRBV19 and TRBJ2-6, with 14 nucleotides matching TRBD2. The CDR3 length is 19 residues. V was pared by 7 bases and J by 4 bases, with 12 bases of the junction left unmatched. The germline V gene encodes CDR1 LNHDA and CDR2 SQIVND (reference sequence). The CDR3 protein is CASNPGGLAGASGANVLTF. For the CDR3, the DNA is TGTGCCAGTAATCCGGGGGGACTAGCGGGAGCTTCCGGGGCCAACGTCCTGACTTTC.

The rearrangement links TRBV28 to TRBJ1-1; D is possibly TRBD1 (6 bases). V was clipped by 2 bases and J by 10 bases, with 11 bases between them. Per germline, CDR1 MDHEN and CDR2 SYDVKM. CDR3 size: 12 residues. The chain's CDR3 is CASSLNPGAAFF. CDR3 DNA sequence: TGTGCCAGCAGTTTAAATCCAGGGGCAGCTTTCTTT. The variable domain in full, with the rest retrieved from reference TRBV28 and TRBJ1-1, is DVKVTQSSRYLVKRTGEKVFLECVQDMDHENMFWYRQDPGLGLRLIYFSYDVKMKEKGDIPEGYSVSREKKERFSLILESASTNQTSMYLCASSLNPGAAFFGQGTRLTVV.

This sequence joins TRBV2 and TRBJ2-7; 10 bases agree with TRBD2. J lost 4 bases, V lost 5 bases, and 2 bases had no gene match. Germline CDR1 is SNHLY and CDR2 is FYNNEI. The CDR3 extends over 13 amino acids. CDR3 sequence (DNA): TGTGCCAGCAGTTTGACTAGCGGGTACGAGCAGTACTTC. This codes for CASSLTSGYEQYF.

This sequence joins TRBV6-5 and TRBJ2-7; perhaps TRBD1 as D (6 bases). With 6 bases removed from V and 3 bases from J, the gap between germline ends came to 9 bases. Germline V CDR1 and CDR2: MNHEY, SVGAGI. The CDR3 is 12 residues long. The CDR3 DNA sequence: TGTGCCAGCAGCCCCAGGGGCTACGAGCAGTACTTC. Amino acids: CASSPRGYEQYF.

The chain links TRBV18 to TRBJ1-4, with D perhaps TRBD1 (5 bases). CDR3 length: 15 residues. Germline CDR1 KGHSH, CDR2 LQKENI. Trimming took off 0 bases at V and 4 bases at J, with 9 bases between the two ends. As DNA, the CDR3 is TGTGCCAGCTCACCACCAAGGGGCTTTAATGAAAAACTGTTTTTT. It codes for CASSPPRGFNEKLFF.

The chain recombines TRBV7-9 with TRBJ1-2, with 8 nucleotides matching TRBD1. With 5 bases clipped from V and 4 bases from J, the junction kept 6 bases outside the gene matches. Germline CDR1 is SEHNR and CDR2 is FQNEAQ (reference sequence). The CDR3 spans 14 residues. For the CDR3, the DNA is TGTGCCAGCAGCGGTTGGGACAGGACCTATGGCTACACCTTC. Translation gives CASSGWDRTYGYTF.

This clone was seen a handful of times. The CDR3 coding sequence is TGCGCCAGCAGCTTGGAAGGGACAGGGAGGCGGGAGACCCAGTACTTC. Encoded protein: CASSLEGTGRRETQYF. J is TRBJ2-5 and V is TRBV5-1, with 9 bases that match TRBD1. V lost 0 bases, J lost 5 bases, and 8 bases stayed unmatched. CDR1 is SGHRS and CDR2 is YFSETQ in the germline V gene. The CDR3 has 16 amino acids.

This clone was counted once. V and J are TRBV7-9 and TRBJ1-1; D uncertain. Germline V gene lookup returns CDR1 SEHNR and CDR2 FQNEAQ (reference sequence). With 1 base removed from V and 5 bases from J, the gap between germline ends came to 11 bases. This CDR3 has 14 residues. CDR3 sequence (DNA): TGTGCCAGCAGCTTAGACGGGTGGCGTACTGAAGCTTTCTTT. Its translation is CASSLDGWRTEAFF.

In DNA form, the CDR3 reads TGTGCCAGCAGTTTGCAGGGGGGAAGTGAAAAACTGTTTTTT. This sequence encodes CASSLQGGSEKLFF. V usage is TRBV28 and J usage is TRBJ1-4; 7 nucleotides agree with TRBD1. There are 14 residues in the CDR3. Trimming at V came to 3 bases and at J to 7 bases, leaving 5 bases not matched to a gene. Germline values: CDR1 MDHEN, CDR2 SYDVKM. The full variable domain, with the rest looked up from reference TRBV28 and TRBJ1-4, is DVKVTQSSRYLVKRTGEKVFLECVQDMDHENMFWYRQDPGLGLRLIYFSYDVKMKEKGDIPEGYSVSREKKERFSLILESASTNQTSMYLCASSLQGGSEKLFFGSGTQLSVL.

The chain employs TRBV12-5 and TRBJ1-1; D is perhaps TRBD1 (6 bases). The germline V gene encodes CDR1 LGHNT and CDR2 FRNRAP. The CDR3 runs 12 residues. Trimming took off 4 bases at V and 10 bases at J, with 13 bases between the two ends. CDR3 sequence: CASGSTQGRAFF. The DNA of the CDR3 is TGTGCTAGTGGTTCCACTCAGGGGAGAGCTTTCTTT. Combining the CDR3 with reference TRBV12-5 and TRBJ1-1 gives the whole variable domain DARVTQTPRHKVTEMGQEVTMRCQPILGHNTVFWYRQTMMQGLELLAYFRNRAPLDDSGMPKDRFSAEMPDATLATLKIQPSEPRDSAVYFCASGSTQGRAFFGQGTRLTVV.

In this sample, this clone turned up a few times. The CDR3 loop is CASSPPGTGSGANVLTF. DNA of the CDR3: TGTGCCAGCAGCCCCCCCGGGACAGGGTCCGGGGCCAACGTCCTGACTTTC. The V and J genes are TRBV7-3 and TRBJ2-6; 9 nucleotides align to TRBD1. The CDR3 runs 17 residues. Germline values: CDR1 SGHTA, CDR2 FQGTGA. The V and J ends lost 5 bases and 4 bases, in that order; junction bases with no gene match: 9. The complete variable domain, with remaining parts taken from reference TRBV7-3 and TRBJ2-6, reads GAGVSQTPSNKVTEKGKYVELRCDPISGHTALYWYRQSLGQGPEFLIYFQGTGAADDSGLPNDRFFAVRPEGSVSTLKIQRTERGDSAVYLCASSPPGTGSGANVLTFGAGSRLTVL.

The V call is TRBV15, the J call TRBJ1-1; the D gene is possibly TRBD1 (5 bases). Germline V gene sequence: CDR1 LNHNV, CDR2 YYDKDF (reference sequence). The CDR3 consists of 16 residues. V lost 1 base and J lost 0, with 12 bases in between. The CDR3 DNA follows: TGTGCCACCAGCAGAGGGCCAGGGCCGGTGAACACTGAAGCTTTCTTT. This gives the protein CATSRGPGPVNTEAFF.

The chain carries TRBV5-1 and TRBJ1-5; TRBD1 matches 9 bases. This CDR3 contains 14 residues. Germline CDR1 SGHRS, CDR2 YFSETQ. Unmatched junction bases numbered 1, after V lost 1 base and J lost 5 bases. CDR3 sequence reads: CASSLTGGDQPQHF. Here the CDR3 DNA reads TGCGCCAGCAGCTTGACAGGGGGCGATCAGCCCCAGCATTTT.

The chain recombines TRBV4-2 with TRBJ1-1; TRBD1 matches at 7 bases. J was trimmed by 6 bases and V by 0 bases; bases with no gene match: 7. The CDR3 sequence is 15 residues long. The V gene's germline CDR1 is LGHNA and CDR2 YNFKEQ. CDR3 in DNA: TGTGCCAGCAGCCAAGATACAGGGGCGGGCGCTGAAGCTTTCTTT. Residues: CASSQDTGAGAEAFF.